What follows are 26 T cell receptor beta chains derived from one specimen sequenced in a study of beta chain features in type 1 diabetes. General observations from the study: Patients with Type 1 diabetes showed moderately but significantly shorter TCRB CDR3s in all four CD4+ subsets.

What these receptors recognize is not known. Expressed TCRB transcripts were sequenced because the entire RNA isolate underwent reverse transcription. The protocol was immunoSEQ multiplex PCR, while the TCRdb copy is restricted to in-frame clones and leaves out a portion. The sample has tens of thousands of clones, 60% to 70% seen once. Sequenced input: stem cell memory CD4+ T cells from blood. The receptors come from a woman in her 30s with type 1 diabetes.

In its sample, this clone was seen once. The chain joins TRBV18 to TRBJ1-1; 8 bases map to TRBD1. This CDR3 region has 14 residues. From germline, CDR1 is KGHSH and CDR2 LQKENI. The junction had 9 bases not matched to a gene; V was cut back by 5 bases and J by 7 bases. CDR3: CASSTTGTGIEAFF. The CDR3 coding sequence is TGTGCCAGCTCAACGACCGGGACAGGCATTGAAGCTTTCTTT.

This sequence joins TRBV7-9 and TRBJ1-4; 12 bases are shared with TRBD1. The ends lost 4 bases at V and 8 bases at J; junction bases unmatched: 5. The CDR3 length is 15 residues. CDR1 and CDR2 from the germline V gene are SEHNR and FQNEAQ (reference sequence). The CDR3 coding sequence is TGTGCCAGCAGCTCGGCCGGGACAGGGGGCGAAAAACTGTTTTTT. Translated: CASSSAGTGGEKLFF.

This sequence joins TRBV6-8 and TRBJ2-7; D is possibly TRBD1 (6 bases). The V and J ends lost 0 bases and 5 bases respectively, with 11 bases between them. The germline V gene has CDR1 MNHGY and CDR2 SAAAGT. This CDR3 has 14 residues. The CDR3 sequence: CASSYSIQGHEQYF. Here the CDR3 DNA reads TGTGCCAGCAGTTACTCGATACAGGGCCACGAGCAGTACTTC.

The J gene is TRBJ2-3, the V gene TRBV7-3, with unresolved D. This CDR3 has 13 residues. Germline CDR1 is SGHTA and CDR2 is FQGTGA. V was pared by 5 bases and J by 2 bases, with 8 bases between. CDR3 sequence reads: CASSHGATDTQYF. As DNA, the CDR3 is TGTGCCAGCAGCCACGGTGCCACAGATACGCAGTATTTT.

This clone was counted between two and nine times. The chain joins TRBV7-9 to TRBJ2-7, with unresolved D. Per germline, CDR1 SEHNR and CDR2 FQNEAQ (reference sequence). The CDR3 runs to 12 residues. The V and J ends lost 5 bases and 3 bases respectively, with 8 bases between them. Here the CDR3 DNA reads TGTGCCAGCAGCCTTTCTCTCTACGAGCAGTACTTC. Amino acid sequence: CASSLSLYEQYF.

Comment on this clone: This CDR3 is also generated by other DNA sequences in the sample. The gene calls are TRBV19 and TRBJ2-7; D may be TRBD1 (6 bases). The CDR3 totals 13 residues. Germline V gene data show CDR1 as LNHDA and CDR2 as SQIVND (reference sequence). Trimming cost V 4 bases and J 2 bases, with 9 bases left between them. DNA for the CDR3: TGTGCCAGTAGTACACAGGGTCCCTACGAGCAGTACTTC. Amino acids: CASSTQGPYEQYF.

J is TRBJ2-5 and V is TRBV7-3; TRBD2 agrees at 7 bases. This CDR3 is 14 amino acids long. J was trimmed by 0 bases and V by 9 bases; bases with no gene match: 7. Germline CDR1 is SGHTA and CDR2 is FQGTGA. CDR3 in DNA: TGTGCCAGGCGGGGGAGTAAGTACCAAGAGACCCAGTACTTC. As protein: CARRGSKYQETQYF.

This clone was seen a single time. The chain recombines TRBV9 with TRBJ1-5, with 8 positions matching TRBD1. The germline CDR1 and CDR2 sequences are SGDLS and YYNGEE. The trim removed 3 bases at V and 9 bases at J, leaving 11 bases unmatched. The CDR3 runs 15 residues. The CDR3 nucleotides are TGTGCCAGCAGCGCCTCGACAGGGGAGGGACGGCCCCAGCATTTT. Translated: CASSASTGEGRPQHF.

The J gene is TRBJ2-7, the V gene TRBV5-4, with TRBD2 as a possible D gene (6 bases). CDR1 is SGHNT and CDR2 is YYREEE in the germline V gene (reference sequence). V lost 3 bases to trimming and J lost 0 bases, with 13 bases between them. CDR3 size: 15 residues. Here the CDR3 DNA reads TGTGCCAGCAGCTGGGGACTGTCGAGCTCCTACGAGCAGTACTTC. Its protein is CASSWGLSSSYEQYF.

This clone was detected a few times. The chain employs TRBV20-1 and TRBJ2-1; D is undetermined. Germline CDR1 DFQATT, CDR2 SNEGSKA (reference sequence). V was pared by 5 bases and J by 4 bases, with 6 bases between. The length of the CDR3 is 11 residues. The DNA for the CDR3 is TGCAGTGCTGACACATACAATGAGCAGTTCTTC. Translation: CSADTYNEQFF.

This clone is a singleton in its sample. The gene calls are TRBV4-2 and TRBJ2-1; D might be TRBD2 (6 bases). From germline, CDR1 is LGHNA and CDR2 YNFKEQ. V was shortened by 1 base and J by 5 bases, with 12 bases between the two germline ends. The CDR3 has 15 residues. In nucleotides, the CDR3 is TGTGCCAGCAGCCAAGCCACTAGCAGCGACAATGAGCAGTTCTTC. This sequence encodes CASSQATSSDNEQFF.

V usage is TRBV5-1 and J usage is TRBJ1-1; 9 bases map to TRBD1. The CDR3 runs to 15 residues. Germline CDR1 is SGHRS and CDR2 is YFSETQ. The J segment lost 6 bases and the V segment lost 3 bases, leaving 9 bases of the junction unmatched. The CDR3 region is CASSSLPGQGAEAFF. The CDR3 DNA reads TGCGCCAGCAGCTCTCTGCCGGGACAGGGTGCTGAAGCTTTCTTT.

The rearrangement links TRBV6-6 to TRBJ2-2; D perhaps matches TRBD1 (6 bases). The CDR3 consists of 13 residues. The V gene lost 8 bases and the J gene lost 5 bases, with 12 bases spanning the gap. The germline CDR1 and CDR2 sequences are MNHNY and SVGAGI (reference sequence). The CDR3 sequence: CASDRTVTGELFF. CDR3 bases: TGTGCCAGCGATAGGACAGTTACCGGGGAGCTGTTTTTT.

This clone has more than one count but fewer than ten. The gene calls are TRBV28 and TRBJ1-2; possibly TRBD1 for D (6 bases). The CDR3 sequence is 11 residues long. Germline CDR1 is MDHEN and CDR2 is SYDVKM. The V end was cut by 4 bases, the J end by 6 bases, with 6 bases between. The CDR3 protein is CASSYRDGYTF. In DNA, the CDR3 is TGTGCCAGCAGTTACAGGGATGGCTACACCTTC.

This clone was counted once. The V call is TRBV9, the J call TRBJ1-2; 9 nucleotides match TRBD1. The V segment lost 4 bases and the J segment 4 bases; nucleotides outside the gene matches: 8. This CDR3 is built from 15 residues. The germline V gene has CDR1 SGDLS and CDR2 YYNGEE. CDR3 DNA sequence: TGTGCCAGCAGCCCTCAGACAGGGGGTCTCTATGGCTACACCTTC. It specifies CASSPQTGGLYGYTF.

V gene TRBV18 combines with J gene TRBJ2-6; 9 bases are shared with TRBD1. The ends lost 3 bases at V and 1 base at J; junction bases unmatched: 4. In germline, CDR1 is KGHSH, CDR2 LQKENI. CDR3 length equals 17 residues. The CDR3 sequence is CASSPPTGGSGANVLTF. Here the CDR3 DNA reads TGTGCCAGCTCACCCCCGACAGGGGGGTCTGGGGCCAACGTCCTGACTTTC.

The chain employs TRBV5-6 and TRBJ2-2; D might be TRBD2 (5 bases). CDR1 and CDR2 from the germline V gene are SGHDT and YYEEEE. The CDR3 is 16 residues long. The V end lost 4 bases, the J end lost 0 bases, and 13 bases lay between the germline ends. This chain's CDR3 is CASSLLGSPNTGELFF. In DNA form, the CDR3 reads TGTGCCAGCAGCCTCCTTGGGAGCCCGAACACCGGGGAGCTGTTTTTT. The entire variable domain, with the rest obtained from reference TRBV5-6 and TRBJ2-2, is as follows: DAGVTQSPTHLIKTRGQQVTLRCSPKSGHDTVSWYQQALGQGPQFIFQYYEEEERQRGNFPDRFSGHQFPNYSSELNVNALLLGDSALYLCASSLLGSPNTGELFFGEGSRLTVL.

The V call is TRBV5-1, the J call TRBJ2-7, with 8 bases fitting TRBD2. CDR1 SGHRS and CDR2 YFSETQ come from the germline V gene. V was pared by 4 bases and J by 3 bases, with 3 bases of the junction left unmatched. This CDR3 contains 13 residues. CDR3 bases: TGCGCCAGCAGCGGAGGGACTAGCTACGAGCAGTACTTC. It encodes CASSGGTSYEQYF.

This clone was detected once. The chain carries TRBV14 and TRBJ2-3; 8 nucleotides agree with TRBD1. Per germline, CDR1 SGHDN and CDR2 FVKESK. The CDR3 spans 17 residues. V lost 4 bases to trimming and J lost 5 bases; unmatched junction nucleotides: 14. CDR3 protein: CASSPFEQDRVGDTQYF. The DNA for the CDR3 is TGTGCCAGCAGCCCATTCGAACAGGACAGGGTAGGAGATACGCAGTATTTT.

The chain couples TRBV7-2 to TRBJ1-2; 7 positions agree with TRBD1. Germline loops: CDR1 SGHTA, CDR2 FQGNSA. The CDR3 contains 14 residues. With 4 bases clipped from V and 5 bases from J, the junction kept 7 bases outside the gene matches. The CDR3 region has the DNA TGTGCCAGCAGCTACACGACAGGGCCTTATGGCTACACCTTC. Encoded protein: CASSYTTGPYGYTF.

The rearrangement joins TRBV6-5 to TRBJ1-5; no definite D call. The V and J ends lost 0 bases and 6 bases respectively, with 6 bases between them. Germline V lookup: CDR1 MNHEY, CDR2 SVGAGI. The CDR3 sequence is 13 residues long. The CDR3 is CASSYSMSQPQHF. CDR3 sequence (DNA): TGTGCCAGCAGTTACTCGATGAGTCAGCCCCAGCATTTT.

This chain joins TRBV27 and TRBJ2-5, with D possibly being TRBD2 (5 bases). The germline CDR1 and CDR2 sequences are MNHEY and SMNVEV (reference sequence). This CDR3 is 14 amino acids long. Trimming removed 4 bases from V and 2 bases from J, with 11 bases in between. This CDR3 is CASSWRWQQETQYF. The CDR3, as DNA: TGTGCCAGCAGTTGGAGGTGGCAGCAAGAGACCCAGTACTTC.

The chain carries TRBV4-1 and TRBJ2-7; TRBD2 is a possible D gene (5 bases). This CDR3 spans 14 amino acids. Trimming stripped 1 base from V and 6 bases from J, with 13 bases between. Germline V lookup: CDR1 MGHRA, CDR2 YSYEKL. CDR3 in amino acids: CASSQVSDFSEQYF. DNA for the CDR3: TGCGCCAGCAGCCAAGTTTCGGACTTTTCCGAGCAGTACTTC.

This clone was seen a single time. The rearrangement links TRBV6-1 to TRBJ2-7; 10 bases fit TRBD2. With 3 bases clipped from V and 4 bases from J, the junction kept 6 bases outside the gene matches. The V gene's germline CDR1 is MNHNS and CDR2 SASEGT. The CDR3 loop spans 15 amino acids. The CDR3 loop is CASSDLSGRRYEQYF. CDR3 in DNA: TGTGCCAGCAGTGACCTTAGCGGGAGGAGATACGAGCAGTACTTC.

The count of this clone is one. V gene TRBV25-1 combines with J gene TRBJ1-1; 8 bases fit TRBD1. Trimming at V came to 4 bases and at J to 1 base, leaving 2 bases not matched to a gene. Germline CDR1 reads MGHDK; CDR2 reads SYGVNS. This CDR3 is 14 amino acids long. The CDR3, as DNA: TGTGCCAGCAGTGCCACAGGGGGGAACACTGAAGCTTTCTTT. Amino acids: CASSATGGNTEAFF.

V usage is TRBV2 and J usage is TRBJ2-7; a possible D gene is TRBD1 (6 bases). V was cut by 7 bases and J by 0 bases, with 13 bases left in between. This CDR3 has 14 residues. Germline values: CDR1 SNHLY, CDR2 FYNNEI. The CDR3 DNA reads as TGTGCCAGCACCGGGGAACAGGGCTCCTACGAGCAGTACTTC. Its translation is CASTGEQGSYEQYF.